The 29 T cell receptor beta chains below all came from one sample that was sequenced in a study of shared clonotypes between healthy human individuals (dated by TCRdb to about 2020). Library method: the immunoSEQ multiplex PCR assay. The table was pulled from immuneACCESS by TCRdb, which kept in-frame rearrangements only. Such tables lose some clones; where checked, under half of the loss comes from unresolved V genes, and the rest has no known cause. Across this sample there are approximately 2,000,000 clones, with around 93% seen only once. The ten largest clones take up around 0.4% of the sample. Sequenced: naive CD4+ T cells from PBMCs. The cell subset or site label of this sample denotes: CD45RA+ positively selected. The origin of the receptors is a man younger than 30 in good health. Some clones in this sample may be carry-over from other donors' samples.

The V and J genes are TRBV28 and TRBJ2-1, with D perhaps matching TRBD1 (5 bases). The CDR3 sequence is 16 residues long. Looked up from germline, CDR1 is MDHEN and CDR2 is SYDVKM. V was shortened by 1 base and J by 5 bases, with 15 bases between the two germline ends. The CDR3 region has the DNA TGTGCCAGCAGTTTATTGGGTGTTACAGGACACAATGAGCAGTTCTTC. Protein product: CASSLLGVTGHNEQFF.

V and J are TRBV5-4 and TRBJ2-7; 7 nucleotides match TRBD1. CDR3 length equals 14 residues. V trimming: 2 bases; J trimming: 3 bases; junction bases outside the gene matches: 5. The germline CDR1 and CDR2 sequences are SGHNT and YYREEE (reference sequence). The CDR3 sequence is CASSFRDSGYEQYF. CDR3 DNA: TGTGCCAGCAGCTTCCGGGACAGCGGCTACGAGCAGTACTTC.

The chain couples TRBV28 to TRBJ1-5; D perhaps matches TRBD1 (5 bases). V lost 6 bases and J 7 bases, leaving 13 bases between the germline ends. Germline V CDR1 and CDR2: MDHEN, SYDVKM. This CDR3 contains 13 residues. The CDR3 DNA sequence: TGTGCCAGCAGGGCGACTGGGACCCAGCCCCAGCATTTT. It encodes CASRATGTQPQHF.

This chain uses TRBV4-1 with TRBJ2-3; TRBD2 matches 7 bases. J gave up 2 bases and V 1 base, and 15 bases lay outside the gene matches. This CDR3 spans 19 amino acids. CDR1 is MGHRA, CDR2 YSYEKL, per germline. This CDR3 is CASSQGRHGTTLNTDTQYF. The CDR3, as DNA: TGCGCCAGCAGCCAAGGTCGGCACGGGACTACTCTAAACACAGATACGCAGTATTTT.

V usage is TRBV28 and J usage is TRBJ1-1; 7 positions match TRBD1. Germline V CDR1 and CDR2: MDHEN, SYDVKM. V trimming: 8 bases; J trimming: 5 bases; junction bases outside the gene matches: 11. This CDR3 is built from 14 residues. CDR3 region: CASVLRDRMTEAFF. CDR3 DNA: TGTGCCAGCGTTCTTCGGGACAGAATGACTGAAGCTTTCTTT.

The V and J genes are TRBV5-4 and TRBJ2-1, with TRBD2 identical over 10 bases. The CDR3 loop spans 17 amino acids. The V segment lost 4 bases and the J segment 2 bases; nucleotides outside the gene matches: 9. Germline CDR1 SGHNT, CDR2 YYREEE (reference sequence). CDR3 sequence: CASSASPSGRAYNEQFF. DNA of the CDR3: TGTGCCAGCAGCGCTAGCCCCAGCGGGAGGGCCTACAATGAGCAGTTCTTC. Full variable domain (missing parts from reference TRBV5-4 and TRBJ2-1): ETGVTQSPTHLIKTRGQQVTLRCSSQSGHNTVSWYQQALGQGPQFIFQYYREEENGRGNFPPRFSGLQFPNYSSELNVNALELDDSALYLCASSASPSGRAYNEQFFGPGTRLTVL.

DNA for the CDR3: TGTGCCTGGAAGCAGGGACCGAACACTGAAGCTTTCTTT. Translated, it gives CAWKQGPNTEAFF. The chain uses TRBV30 and TRBJ1-1; a possible D gene is TRBD1 (5 bases). CDR3 length: 13 residues. Looked up from germline, CDR1 is GTSNPN and CDR2 is SVGIG (reference sequence). The V end was cut by 4 bases, the J end by 1 base, with 10 bases between.

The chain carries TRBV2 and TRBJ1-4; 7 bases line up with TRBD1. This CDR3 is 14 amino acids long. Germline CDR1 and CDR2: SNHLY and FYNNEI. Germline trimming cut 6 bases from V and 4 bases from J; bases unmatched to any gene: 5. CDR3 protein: CASSTGQYNEKLFF. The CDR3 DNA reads TGTGCCAGCAGCACGGGACAGTATAATGAAAAACTGTTTTTT.

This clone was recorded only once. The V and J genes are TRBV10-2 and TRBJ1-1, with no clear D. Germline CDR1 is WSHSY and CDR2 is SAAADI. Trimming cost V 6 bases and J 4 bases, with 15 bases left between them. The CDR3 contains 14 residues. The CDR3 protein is CASRSIAETTEAFF. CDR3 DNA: TGCGCCAGCAGGAGTATAGCAGAGACCACTGAAGCTTTCTTT.

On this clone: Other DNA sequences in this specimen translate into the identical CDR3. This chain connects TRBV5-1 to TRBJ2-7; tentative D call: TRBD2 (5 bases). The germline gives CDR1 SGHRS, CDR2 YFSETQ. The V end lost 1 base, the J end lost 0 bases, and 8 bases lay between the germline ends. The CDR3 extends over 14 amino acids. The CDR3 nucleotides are TGCGCCAGCAGCTTGTATGCGGGCTCCTACGAGCAGTACTTC. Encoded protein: CASSLYAGSYEQYF.

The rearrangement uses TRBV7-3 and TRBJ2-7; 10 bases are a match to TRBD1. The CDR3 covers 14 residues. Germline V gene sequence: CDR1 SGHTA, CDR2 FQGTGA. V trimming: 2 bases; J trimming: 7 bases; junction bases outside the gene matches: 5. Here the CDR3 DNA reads TGTGCCAGCAGCTTAGGGGGACAGGGGTGGGAGCAGTACTTC. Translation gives CASSLGGQGWEQYF.

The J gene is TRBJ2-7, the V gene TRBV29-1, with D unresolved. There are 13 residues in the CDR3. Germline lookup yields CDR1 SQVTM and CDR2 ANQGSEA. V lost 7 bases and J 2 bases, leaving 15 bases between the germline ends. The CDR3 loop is CSAARGGAYEQYF. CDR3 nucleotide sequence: TGCAGCGCCGCCCGAGGCGGAGCCTACGAGCAGTACTTC.

CDR3 region: CATSAQREQTQYF. The CDR3 bases are TGTGCCACTTCGGCCCAAAGGGAGCAGACCCAGTACTTC. The genes are TRBV2 and TRBJ2-5; D is possibly TRBD2 (5 bases). V was shortened by 10 bases and J by 6 bases, with 18 bases between the two germline ends. The CDR3 extends over 13 amino acids. Per germline, CDR1 SNHLY and CDR2 FYNNEI. The entire variable domain, with the rest obtained from reference TRBV2 and TRBJ2-5, is as follows: EPEVTQTPSHQVTQMGQEVILRCVPISNHLYFYWYRQILGQKVEFLVSFYNNEISEKSEIFDDQFSVERPDGSNFTLKIRSTKLEDSAMYFCATSAQREQTQYFGPGTRLLVL.

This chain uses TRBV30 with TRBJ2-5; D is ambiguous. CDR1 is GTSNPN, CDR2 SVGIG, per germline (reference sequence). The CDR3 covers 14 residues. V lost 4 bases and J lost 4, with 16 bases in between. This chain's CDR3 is CAWTTWSLGETQYF. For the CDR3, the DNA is TGTGCCTGGACCACCTGGAGTCTTGGAGAGACCCAGTACTTC.

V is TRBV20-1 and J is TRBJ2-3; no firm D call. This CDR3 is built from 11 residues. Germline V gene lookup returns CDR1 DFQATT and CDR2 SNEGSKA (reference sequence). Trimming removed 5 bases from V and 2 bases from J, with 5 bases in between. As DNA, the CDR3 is TGCAGTGCTCCATACACAGATACGCAGTATTTT. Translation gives CSAPYTDTQYF.

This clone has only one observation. CDR3 loop: CASSQRREQYF. The CDR3 DNA sequence: TGTGCCAGTAGTCAGAGGCGCGAGCAGTACTTC. This chain uses TRBV19 with TRBJ2-7; D gene unclear. The CDR3 runs 11 residues. Trimming took 5 bases from V and 6 from J, leaving 8 bases between them. Germline lookup yields CDR1 LNHDA and CDR2 SQIVND (reference sequence). Combining the CDR3 with reference TRBV19 and TRBJ2-7 gives the whole variable domain DGGITQSPKYLFRKEGQNVTLSCEQNLNHDAMYWYRQDPGQGLRLIYYSQIVNDFQKGDIAEGYSVSREKKESFPLTVTSAQKNPTAFYLCASSQRREQYFGPGTRLTVT.

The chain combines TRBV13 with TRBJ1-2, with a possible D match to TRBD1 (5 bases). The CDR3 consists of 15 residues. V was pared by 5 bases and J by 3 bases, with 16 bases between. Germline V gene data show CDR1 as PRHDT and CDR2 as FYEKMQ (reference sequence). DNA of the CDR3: TGTGCCAGCAGCCGGGGACTAATCGCGGACTATGGCTACACCTTC. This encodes CASSRGLIADYGYTF. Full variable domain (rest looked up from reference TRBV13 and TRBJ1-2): AAGVIQSPRHLIKEKRETATLKCYPIPRHDTVYWYQQGPGQDPQFLISFYEKMQSDKGSIPDRFSAQQFSDYHSELNMSSLELGDSALYFCASSRGLIADYGYTFGSGTRLTVV.

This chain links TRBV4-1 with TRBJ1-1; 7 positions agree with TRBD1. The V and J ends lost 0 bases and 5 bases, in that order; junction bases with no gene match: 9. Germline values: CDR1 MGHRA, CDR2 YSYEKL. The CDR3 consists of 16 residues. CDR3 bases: TGCGCCAGCAGCCAAGATTATAGGCAGGGGGGGACTGAAGCTTTCTTT. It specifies CASSQDYRQGGTEAFF.

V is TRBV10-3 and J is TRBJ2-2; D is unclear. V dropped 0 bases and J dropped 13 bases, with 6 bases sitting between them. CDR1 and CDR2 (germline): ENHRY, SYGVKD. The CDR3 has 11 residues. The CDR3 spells CAISESRLLFF. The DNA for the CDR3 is TGTGCCATCAGTGAGTCGAGACTGCTGTTTTTT.

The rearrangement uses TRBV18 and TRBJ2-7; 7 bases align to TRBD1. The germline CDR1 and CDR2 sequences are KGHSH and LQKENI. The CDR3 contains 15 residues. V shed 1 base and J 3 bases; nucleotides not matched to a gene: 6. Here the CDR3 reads CASSPRQGEIYEQYF. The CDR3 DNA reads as TGTGCCAGCTCACCACGACAGGGTGAAATCTACGAGCAGTACTTC.

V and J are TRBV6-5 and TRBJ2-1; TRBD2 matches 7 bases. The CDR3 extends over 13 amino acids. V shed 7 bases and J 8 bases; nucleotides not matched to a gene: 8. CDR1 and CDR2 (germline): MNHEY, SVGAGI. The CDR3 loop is CASNPSGNYEQFF. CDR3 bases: TGTGCCAGCAACCCCAGCGGGAACTATGAGCAGTTCTTC.

The DNA for the CDR3 is TGCGCCAGCAGCCAGCCCAGACAGGGTACGGGTTCACCCCTCCACTTT. Its protein is CASSQPRQGTGSPLHF. The chain carries TRBV4-1 and TRBJ1-6, with 7 bases aligning to TRBD1. The CDR3 runs to 16 residues. Germline CDR1 reads MGHRA; CDR2 reads YSYEKL. Trimming at V came to 3 bases and at J to 9 bases, leaving 11 bases not matched to a gene.

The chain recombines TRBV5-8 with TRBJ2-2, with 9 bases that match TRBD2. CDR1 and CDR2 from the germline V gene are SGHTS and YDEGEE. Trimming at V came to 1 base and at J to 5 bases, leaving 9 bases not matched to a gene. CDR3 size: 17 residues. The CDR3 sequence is CASSLLTSGGGTGELFF. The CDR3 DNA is TGTGCCAGCAGCTTGCTGACTAGCGGAGGGGGAACCGGGGAGCTGTTTTTT. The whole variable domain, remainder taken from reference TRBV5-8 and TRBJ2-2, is EAGVTQSPTHLIKTRGQQATLRCSPISGHTSVYWYQQALGLGLQFLLWYDEGEERNRGNFPPRFSGRQFPNYSSELNVNALELEDSALYLCASSLLTSGGGTGELFFGEGSRLTVL.

In DNA, the CDR3 is TGTGCCAGCAGCTTAGTTGCGAGCGGGACGCAGTATTTT. Protein sequence: CASSLVASGTQYF. J is TRBJ2-3 and V is TRBV7-8; perhaps TRBD2 as D (6 bases). The germline CDR1 and CDR2 sequences are SGHVS and FQNEAQ. This CDR3 contains 13 residues. With 1 base removed from V and 9 bases from J, the gap between germline ends came to 11 bases.

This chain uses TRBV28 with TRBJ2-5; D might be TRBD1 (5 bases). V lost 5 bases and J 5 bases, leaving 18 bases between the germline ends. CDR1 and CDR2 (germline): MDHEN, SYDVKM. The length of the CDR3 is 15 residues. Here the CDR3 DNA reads TGTGCCAGCAGTCCCGCCTTGGGGCGCGGCGAGACCCAGTACTTC. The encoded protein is CASSPALGRGETQYF.

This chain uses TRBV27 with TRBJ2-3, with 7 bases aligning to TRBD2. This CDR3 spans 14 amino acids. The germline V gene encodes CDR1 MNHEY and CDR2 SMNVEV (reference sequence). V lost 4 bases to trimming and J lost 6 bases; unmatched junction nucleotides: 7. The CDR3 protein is CASSWGRVGDTQYF. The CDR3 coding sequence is TGTGCCAGCAGTTGGGGGAGGGTGGGCGATACGCAGTATTTT.

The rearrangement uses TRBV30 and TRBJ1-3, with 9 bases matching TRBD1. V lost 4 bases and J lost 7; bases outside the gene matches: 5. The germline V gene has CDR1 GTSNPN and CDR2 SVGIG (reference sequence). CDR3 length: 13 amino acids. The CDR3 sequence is CAWIGTGRNTIYF. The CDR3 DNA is TGTGCCTGGATCGGGACAGGGAGGAACACCATATATTTT.

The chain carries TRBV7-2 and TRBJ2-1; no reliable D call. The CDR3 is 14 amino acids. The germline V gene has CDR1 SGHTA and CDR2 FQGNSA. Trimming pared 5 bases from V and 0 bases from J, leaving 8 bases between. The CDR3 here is CASSPVNSYNEQFF. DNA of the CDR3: TGTGCCAGCAGCCCAGTAAACTCCTACAATGAGCAGTTCTTC.

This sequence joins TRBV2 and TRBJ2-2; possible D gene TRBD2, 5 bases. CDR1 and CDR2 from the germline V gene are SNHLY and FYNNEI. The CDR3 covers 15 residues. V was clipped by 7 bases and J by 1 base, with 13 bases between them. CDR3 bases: TGTGCCAGCACTGGAGGAGCCGAGAACACCGGGGAGCTGTTTTTT. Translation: CASTGGAENTGELFF.